This TCR beta chain was identified in a study of blood T cell repertoires in COVID-19. Background on the study: Italy, Spain and the United States were the sources of the convalescent and acute COVID-19 samples. Sources were T cells, B-cell-depleted T cells, or PBMCs; the material itself was cDNA or gDNA.

The protocol was immunoSEQ multiplex PCR, while the TCRdb copy is restricted to in-frame clones and leaves out a portion. The data contain more than 200,000 clones, around 84% of them singletons. Trimming stripped 8 bases from V and 0 bases from J, with 11 bases between. Germline values: CDR1 LNHDA, CDR2 SQIVND (reference sequence). The CDR3 length is 14 residues. What was sequenced was peripheral blood. This chain uses TRBV19 with TRBJ1-3; a weak D match, TRBD1 (6 bases). The receptor was isolated from an elderly woman with COVID-19, enrolled during active disease. The CDR3 coding sequence is TGTGCCAGTCAAACAGGGAGCTCTGGAAACACCATATATTTT. This encodes CASQTGSSGNTIYF. Full variable domain (rest looked up from reference TRBV19 and TRBJ1-3): DGGITQSPKYLFRKEGQNVTLSCEQNLNHDAMYWYRQDPGQGLRLIYYSQIVNDFQKGDIAEGYSVSREKKESFPLTVTSAQKNPTAFYLCASQTGSSGNTIYFGEGSWLTVV.